In its sample, the clone carrying this T cell receptor (beta chain) was seen a few times. Its matching antigen is unknown. This may arise from a read error, as a much more abundant clone is one base away. This sample was included in a study of molecular identifiers for immune sequencing clone quantification. MiXCR, applied by TCRdb to the PCR reads, yields one record per CDR3 protein. The sample lists around 86,000 distinct CDR3 sequences, 19% occurring once. CDR1 is ENHRY, CDR2 SYGVKD, per germline. Trimming at V came to 3 bases and at J to 5 bases, leaving 23 bases not matched to a gene. CDR3 length equals 20 residues. Whole-study results and caveats: Clones above 20 RNA copies contained over 97% of effector molecules and under 1% of naive molecules. Investigators reportedly could detect spiked Jurkat TCR RNA from one cell among 1.1 million or so naive cells.

This chain joins TRBV10-3 and TRBJ2-5; 8 bases are shared with TRBD2. The sequenced material came from naive CD8+ T cells from blood, with Jurkat cell RNA spiked in. Sample subset: FACS-sorted CD8+CD4-CCR7+CD45RA+ naive T cells. The clonotype comes from a human donor in good health. Some libraries in this study had Jurkat cell RNA spiked in. The CDR3 loop is CAISDSTSRTSHGGFETQYF. CDR3 DNA: TGTGCCATCAGTGATTCGACCTCCAGGACTAGCCATGGCGGGTTTGAGACCCAGTACTTC.